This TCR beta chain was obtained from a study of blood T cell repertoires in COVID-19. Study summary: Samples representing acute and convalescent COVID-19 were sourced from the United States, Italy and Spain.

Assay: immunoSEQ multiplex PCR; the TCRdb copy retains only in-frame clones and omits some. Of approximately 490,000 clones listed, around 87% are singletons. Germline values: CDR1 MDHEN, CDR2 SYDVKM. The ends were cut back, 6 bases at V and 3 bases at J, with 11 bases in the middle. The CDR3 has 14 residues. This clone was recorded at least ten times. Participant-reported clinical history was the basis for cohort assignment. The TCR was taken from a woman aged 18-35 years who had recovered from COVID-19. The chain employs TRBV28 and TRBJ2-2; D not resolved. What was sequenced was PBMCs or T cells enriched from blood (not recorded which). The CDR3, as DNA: TGTGCCAGCAGCCAAGAAACACACACCGGGGAGCTGTTTTTT. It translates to CASSQETHTGELFF.